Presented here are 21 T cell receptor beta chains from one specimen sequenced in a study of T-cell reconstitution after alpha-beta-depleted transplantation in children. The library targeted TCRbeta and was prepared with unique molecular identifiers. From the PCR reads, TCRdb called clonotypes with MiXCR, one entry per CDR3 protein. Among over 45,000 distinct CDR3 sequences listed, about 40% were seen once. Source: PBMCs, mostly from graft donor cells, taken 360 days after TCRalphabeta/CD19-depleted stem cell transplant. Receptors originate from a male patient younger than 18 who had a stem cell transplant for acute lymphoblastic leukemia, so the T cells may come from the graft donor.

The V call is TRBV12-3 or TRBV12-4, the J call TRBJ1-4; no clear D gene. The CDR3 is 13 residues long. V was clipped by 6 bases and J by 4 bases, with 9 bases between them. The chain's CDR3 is CASRDANNEKLFF. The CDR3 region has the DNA TGTGCCAGCAGGGATGCGAATAATGAAAAACTGTTTTTT.

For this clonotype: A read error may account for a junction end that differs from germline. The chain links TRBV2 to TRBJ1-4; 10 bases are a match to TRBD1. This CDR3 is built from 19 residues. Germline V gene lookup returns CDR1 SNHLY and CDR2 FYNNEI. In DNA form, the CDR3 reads TGTGCCCGCAGTTCCAAAGTGACCGGGACAGGGGAGTCTAATGAAAAACTGTTTTTT. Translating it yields CARSSKVTGTGESNEKLFF. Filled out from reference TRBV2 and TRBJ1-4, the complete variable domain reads EPEVTQTPSHQVTQMGQEVILRCVPISNHLYFYWYRQILGQKVEFLVSFYNNEISEKSEIFDDQFSVERPDGSNFTLKIRSTKLEDSAMYFCARSSKVTGTGESNEKLFFGSGTQLSVL.

CDR3 loop: CASSTAVGGNEQFF. The CDR3, as DNA: TGTGCCAGCAGCACGGCGGTAGGCGGCAATGAGCAGTTCTTC. The chain employs TRBV7-2 and TRBJ2-1; D gene ambiguous. Trimming pared 5 bases from V and 6 bases from J, leaving 14 bases between. The germline V gene encodes CDR1 SGHTA and CDR2 FQGNSA. The CDR3 runs 14 residues.

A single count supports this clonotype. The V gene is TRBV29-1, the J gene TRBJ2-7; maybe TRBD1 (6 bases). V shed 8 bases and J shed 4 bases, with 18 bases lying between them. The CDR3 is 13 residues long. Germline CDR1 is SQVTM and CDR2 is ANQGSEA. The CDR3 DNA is TGCAGCATAGCAGGGGCCAACAATTACGAGCAGTACTTC. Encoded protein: CSIAGANNYEQYF.

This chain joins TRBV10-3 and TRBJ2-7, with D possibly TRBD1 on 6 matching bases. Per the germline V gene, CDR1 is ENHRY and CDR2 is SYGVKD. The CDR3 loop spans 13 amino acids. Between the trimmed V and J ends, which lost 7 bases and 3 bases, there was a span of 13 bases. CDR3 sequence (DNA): TGTGCCATCAAGAGGGACACTATCTACGAGCAGTACTTC. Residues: CAIKRDTIYEQYF.

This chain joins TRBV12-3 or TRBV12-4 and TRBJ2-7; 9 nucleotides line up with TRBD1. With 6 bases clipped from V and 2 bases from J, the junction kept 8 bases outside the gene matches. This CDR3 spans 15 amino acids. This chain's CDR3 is CASRPAGTGTYEQYF. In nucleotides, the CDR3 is TGTGCCAGCAGGCCAGCAGGGACAGGGACCTACGAGCAGTACTTC.

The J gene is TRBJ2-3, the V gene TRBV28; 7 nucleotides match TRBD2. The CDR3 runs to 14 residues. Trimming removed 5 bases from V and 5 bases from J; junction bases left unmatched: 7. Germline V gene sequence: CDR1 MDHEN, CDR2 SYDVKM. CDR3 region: CASSRLGGRDTQYF. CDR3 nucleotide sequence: TGTGCCAGCAGTCGGCTGGGGGGGAGAGATACGCAGTATTTT.

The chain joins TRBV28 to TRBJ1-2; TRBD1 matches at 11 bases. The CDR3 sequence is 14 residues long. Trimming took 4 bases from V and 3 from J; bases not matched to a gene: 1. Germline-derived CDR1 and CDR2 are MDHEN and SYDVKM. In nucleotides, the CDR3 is TGTGCCAGCAGTTGGACAGGGGGCGACTATGGCTACACCTTC. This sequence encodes CASSWTGGDYGYTF.

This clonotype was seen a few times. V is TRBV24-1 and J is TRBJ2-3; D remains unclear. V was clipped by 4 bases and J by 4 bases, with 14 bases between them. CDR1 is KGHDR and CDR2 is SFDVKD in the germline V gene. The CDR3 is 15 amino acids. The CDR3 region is CATSDSKTRPDTQYF. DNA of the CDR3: TGTGCCACCAGTGACTCTAAAACGCGTCCAGATACGCAGTATTTT.

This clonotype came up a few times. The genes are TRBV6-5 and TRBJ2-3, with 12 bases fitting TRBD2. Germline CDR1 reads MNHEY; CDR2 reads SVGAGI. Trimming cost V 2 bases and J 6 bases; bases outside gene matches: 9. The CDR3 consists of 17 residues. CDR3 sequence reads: CASSYTTSGRVIDTQYF. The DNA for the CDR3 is TGTGCCAGCAGTTACACGACTAGCGGGAGAGTAATCGATACGCAGTATTTT.

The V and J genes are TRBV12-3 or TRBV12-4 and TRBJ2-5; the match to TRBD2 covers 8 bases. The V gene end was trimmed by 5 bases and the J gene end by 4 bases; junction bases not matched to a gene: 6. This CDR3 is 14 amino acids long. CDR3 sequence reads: CASSIGTSLETQYF. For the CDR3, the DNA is TGTGCCAGCAGTATTGGGACTAGTCTAGAGACCCAGTACTTC.

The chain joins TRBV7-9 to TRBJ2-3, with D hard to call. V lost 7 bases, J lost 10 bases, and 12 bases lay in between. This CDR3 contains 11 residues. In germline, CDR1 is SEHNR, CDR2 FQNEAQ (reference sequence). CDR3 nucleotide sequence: TGTGCCAGCACCCGGTGGGCGCCGCAGTATTTT. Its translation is CASTRWAPQYF.

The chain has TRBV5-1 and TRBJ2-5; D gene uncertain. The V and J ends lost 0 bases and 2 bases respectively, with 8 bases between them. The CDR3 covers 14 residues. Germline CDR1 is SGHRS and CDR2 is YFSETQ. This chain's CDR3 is CASSLDLGQETQYF. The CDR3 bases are TGCGCCAGCAGCTTGGACTTGGGGCAAGAGACCCAGTACTTC.

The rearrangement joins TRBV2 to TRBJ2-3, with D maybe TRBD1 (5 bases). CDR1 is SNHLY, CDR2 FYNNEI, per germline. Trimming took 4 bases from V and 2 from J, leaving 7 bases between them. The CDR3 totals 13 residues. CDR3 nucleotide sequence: TGTGCCAGCAGTGGACAGTACACAGATACGCAGTATTTT. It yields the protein CASSGQYTDTQYF.

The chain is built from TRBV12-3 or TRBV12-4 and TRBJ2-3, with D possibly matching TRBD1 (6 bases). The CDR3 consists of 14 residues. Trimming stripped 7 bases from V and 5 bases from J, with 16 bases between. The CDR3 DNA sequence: TGTGCCAGCATCCCCCAGGGGCTTTTAGATACGCAGTATTTT. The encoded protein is CASIPQGLLDTQYF.

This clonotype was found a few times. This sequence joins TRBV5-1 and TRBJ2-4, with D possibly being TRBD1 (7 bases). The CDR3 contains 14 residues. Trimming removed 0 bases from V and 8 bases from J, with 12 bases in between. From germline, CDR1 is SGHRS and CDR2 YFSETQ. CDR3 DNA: TGCGCCAGCAGCTTGGGCGACAGGGAGGACATTCAGTACTTC. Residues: CASSLGDREDIQYF.

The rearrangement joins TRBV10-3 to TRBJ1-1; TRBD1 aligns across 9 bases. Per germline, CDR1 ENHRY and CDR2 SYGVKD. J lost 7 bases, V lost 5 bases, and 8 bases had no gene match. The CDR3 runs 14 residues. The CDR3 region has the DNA TGTGCCATCAGTAGGATCCCGGGACAGGGTGAAGCTTTCTTT. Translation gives CAISRIPGQGEAFF.

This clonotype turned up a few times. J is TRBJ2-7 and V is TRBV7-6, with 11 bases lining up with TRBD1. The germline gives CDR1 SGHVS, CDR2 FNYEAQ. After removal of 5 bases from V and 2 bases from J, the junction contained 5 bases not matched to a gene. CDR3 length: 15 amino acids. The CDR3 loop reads CASSVGQGATYEQYF. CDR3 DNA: TGTGCCAGCAGCGTCGGACAGGGGGCAACCTACGAGCAGTACTTC.

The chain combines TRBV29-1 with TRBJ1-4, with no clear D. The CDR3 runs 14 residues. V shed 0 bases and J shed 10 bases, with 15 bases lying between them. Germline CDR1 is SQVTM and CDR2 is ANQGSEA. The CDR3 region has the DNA TGCAGCGTTGAAGATATTTCCGGTTCCCGAAAACTGTTTTTT. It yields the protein CSVEDISGSRKLFF.

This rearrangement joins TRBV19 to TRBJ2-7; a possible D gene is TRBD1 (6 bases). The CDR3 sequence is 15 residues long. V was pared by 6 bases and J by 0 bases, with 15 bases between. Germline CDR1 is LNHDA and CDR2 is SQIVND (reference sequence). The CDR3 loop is CASRKTGGFSYEQYF. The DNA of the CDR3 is TGTGCCAGTAGGAAGACAGGAGGCTTCTCCTACGAGCAGTACTTC.

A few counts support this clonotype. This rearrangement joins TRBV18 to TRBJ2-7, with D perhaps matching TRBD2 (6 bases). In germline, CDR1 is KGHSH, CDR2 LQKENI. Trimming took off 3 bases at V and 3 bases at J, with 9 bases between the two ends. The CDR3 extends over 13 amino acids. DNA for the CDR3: TGTGCCAGCTCACCTCGGAGGGGCTACGAGCAGTACTTC. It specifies CASSPRRGYEQYF. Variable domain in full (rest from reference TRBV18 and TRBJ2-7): NAGVMQNPRHLVRRRGQEARLRCSPMKGHSHVYWYRQLPEEGLKFMVYLQKENIIDESGMPKERFSAEFPKEGPSILRIQQVVRGDSAAYFCASSPRRGYEQYFGPGTRLTVT.